Described below is a single TCR beta chain sequence and its context. Assay: immunoSEQ multiplex PCR; the TCRdb copy retains only in-frame clones and omits some. This sample yields some 320,000 clones, of which under 90% are seen a single time; around 10% belongs to the top ten. A Seattle source enrolled patients during active infection and followed them longitudinally. These data are taken from a study of blood T cell repertoires in COVID-19. Study-wide background: The samples span acute and convalescent COVID-19 from the United States, Italy and Spain. The cDNA or gDNA used as material had been derived from T cells, B-cell-depleted T cells, or PBMCs.

The J segment lost 10 bases and the V segment lost 4 bases, leaving 11 bases of the junction unmatched. CDR1 and CDR2 (germline): LNHDA, SQIVND (reference sequence). CDR3 size: 14 residues. Source material: peripheral blood. The TCR was taken from a woman aged 25 to 45 with COVID-19, enrolled during active disease. The chain has TRBV19 and TRBJ1-1; 8 bases align to TRBD1. The CDR3 protein is CASSNQGAVIGAFF. DNA for the CDR3: TGTGCCAGTAGTAATCAGGGGGCCGTGATCGGAGCTTTCTTT. Variable domain in full (rest from reference TRBV19 and TRBJ1-1): DGGITQSPKYLFRKEGQNVTLSCEQNLNHDAMYWYRQDPGQGLRLIYYSQIVNDFQKGDIAEGYSVSREKKESFPLTVTSAQKNPTAFYLCASSNQGAVIGAFFGQGTRLTVV.